This T cell receptor beta chain was captured in a study of blood T cells in healthy people across ages. The germline V gene encodes CDR1 SEHNR and CDR2 FQNEAQ (reference sequence). This CDR3 contains 12 residues. V shed 3 bases and J shed 6 bases, with 9 bases lying between them. The study recruited healthy Caucasian donors from Russia who were aged roughly 6 to 95. For the second PCR, which ran for about 7 to 11 cycles, a sample-barcoded 5' primer and a J-beta primer mix were used. Tagging of each cDNA molecule was performed by a template-switch adaptor with 12 random nucleotides. TCRdb used MiXCR to reprocess the 5' RACE reads, holding one entry per CDR3 protein. The table lists 1,500,000 or so distinct CDR3 sequences, roughly 60% of them singletons.

Sequenced: blood. The sequence derives from a young man in good health. This sequence joins TRBV7-9 and TRBJ2-7, with unresolved D. CDR3 sequence (DNA): TGTGCCAGCAGCTTGCGGCCCTCCGAGCAGTACTTC. Protein: CASSLRPSEQYF.